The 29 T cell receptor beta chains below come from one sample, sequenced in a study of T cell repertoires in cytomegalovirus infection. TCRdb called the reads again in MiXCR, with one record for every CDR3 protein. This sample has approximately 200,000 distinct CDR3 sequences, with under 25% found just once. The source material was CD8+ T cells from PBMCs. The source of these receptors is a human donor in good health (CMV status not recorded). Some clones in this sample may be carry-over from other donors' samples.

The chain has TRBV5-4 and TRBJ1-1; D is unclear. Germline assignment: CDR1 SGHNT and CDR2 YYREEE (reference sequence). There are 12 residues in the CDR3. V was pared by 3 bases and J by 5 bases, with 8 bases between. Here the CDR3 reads CASSSTRTEAFF. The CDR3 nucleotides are TGTGCCAGCAGCTCCACAAGGACTGAAGCTTTCTTT.

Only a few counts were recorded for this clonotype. The CDR3 DNA reads TGTGCCAGCAGCGTAGGACAGTCCGCCTACTCCTACGAGCAGTACTTC. The encoded protein is CASSVGQSAYSYEQYF. The genes are TRBV2 and TRBJ2-7, with D maybe TRBD1 (6 bases). V was pared by 6 bases and J by 0 bases, with 18 bases between. The CDR3 is 16 amino acids. CDR1 is SNHLY, CDR2 FYNNEI, per germline.

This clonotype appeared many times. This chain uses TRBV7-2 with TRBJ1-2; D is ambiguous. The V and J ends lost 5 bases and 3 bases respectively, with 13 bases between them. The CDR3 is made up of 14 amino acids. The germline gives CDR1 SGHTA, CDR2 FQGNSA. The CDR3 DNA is TGTGCCAGCAGCACCATTGAAGGGCACTATGGCTACACCTTC. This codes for CASSTIEGHYGYTF. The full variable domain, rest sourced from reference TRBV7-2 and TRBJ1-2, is GAGVSQSPSNKVTEKGKDVELRCDPISGHTALYWYRQSLGQGLEFLIYFQGNSAPDKSGLPSDRFSAERTGGSVSTLTIQRTQQEDSAVYLCASSTIEGHYGYTFGSGTRLTVV.

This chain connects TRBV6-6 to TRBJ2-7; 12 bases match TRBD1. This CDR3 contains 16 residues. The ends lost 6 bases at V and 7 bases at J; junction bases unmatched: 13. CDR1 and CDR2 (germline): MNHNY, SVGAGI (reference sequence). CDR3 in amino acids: CASSSTWDRGPREQYF. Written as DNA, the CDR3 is TGTGCCAGCAGCTCGACTTGGGACAGGGGGCCTCGAGAGCAGTACTTC.

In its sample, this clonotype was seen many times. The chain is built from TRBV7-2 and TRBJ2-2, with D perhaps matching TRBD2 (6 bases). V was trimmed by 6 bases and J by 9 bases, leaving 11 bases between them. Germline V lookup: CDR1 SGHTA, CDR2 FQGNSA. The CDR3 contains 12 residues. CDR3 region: CASRDTSWELFF. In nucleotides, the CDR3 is TGTGCCAGCAGGGATACTAGCTGGGAGCTGTTTTTT.

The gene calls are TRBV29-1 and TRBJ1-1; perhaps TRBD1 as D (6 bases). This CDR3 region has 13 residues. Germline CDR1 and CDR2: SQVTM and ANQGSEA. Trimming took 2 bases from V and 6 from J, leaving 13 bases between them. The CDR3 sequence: CSVETGGRPEAFF. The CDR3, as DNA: TGCAGCGTTGAAACCGGGGGCCGACCTGAAGCTTTCTTT.

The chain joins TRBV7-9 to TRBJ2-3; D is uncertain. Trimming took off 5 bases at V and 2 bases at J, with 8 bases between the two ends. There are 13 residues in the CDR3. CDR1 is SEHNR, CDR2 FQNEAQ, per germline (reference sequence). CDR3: CASSRSLTDTQYF. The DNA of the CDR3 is TGTGCCAGCAGCAGGTCCCTCACAGATACGCAGTATTTT.

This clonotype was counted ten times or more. The CDR3 is CASSLAGQYNYGYTF. The CDR3 DNA reads TGTGCCAGCAGCTTAGCGGGACAGTACAACTATGGCTACACCTTC. The V and J genes are TRBV7-2 and TRBJ1-2, with 7 bases matching TRBD1. V lost 0 bases, J lost 2 bases, and 3 bases stayed unmatched. This CDR3 is 15 amino acids long. CDR1 is SGHTA, CDR2 FQGNSA, per germline.

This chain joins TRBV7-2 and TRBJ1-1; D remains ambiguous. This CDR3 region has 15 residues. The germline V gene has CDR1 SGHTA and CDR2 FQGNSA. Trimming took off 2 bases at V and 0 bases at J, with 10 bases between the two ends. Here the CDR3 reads CASSLPTVMNTEAFF. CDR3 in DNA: TGTGCCAGCAGCTTACCGACTGTCATGAACACTGAAGCTTTCTTT.

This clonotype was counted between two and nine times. The CDR3 DNA reads TGTGCCAGCAGACCCGGGACATTTTCACCCCTCCACTTT. Its translation is CASRPGTFSPLHF. J is TRBJ1-6 and V is TRBV28, with D tentatively TRBD1 (6 bases). The V and J ends lost 6 bases and 9 bases respectively, with 12 bases between them. Germline assignment: CDR1 MDHEN and CDR2 SYDVKM. The length of the CDR3 is 13 residues.

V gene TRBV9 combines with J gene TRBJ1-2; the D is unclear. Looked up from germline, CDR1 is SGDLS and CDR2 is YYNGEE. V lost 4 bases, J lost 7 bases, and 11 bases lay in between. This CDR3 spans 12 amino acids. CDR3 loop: CASSPGEVGYTF. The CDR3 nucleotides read TGTGCCAGCAGCCCCGGCGAGGTTGGCTACACCTTC.

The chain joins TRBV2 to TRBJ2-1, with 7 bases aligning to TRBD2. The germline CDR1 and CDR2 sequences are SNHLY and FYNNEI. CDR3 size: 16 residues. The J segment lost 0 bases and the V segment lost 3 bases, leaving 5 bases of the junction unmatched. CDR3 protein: CASSEGSGYSYNEQFF. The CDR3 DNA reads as TGTGCCAGCAGTGAGGGTAGCGGGTACTCCTACAATGAGCAGTTCTTC. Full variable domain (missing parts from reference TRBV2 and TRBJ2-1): EPEVTQTPSHQVTQMGQEVILRCVPISNHLYFYWYRQILGQKVEFLVSFYNNEISEKSEIFDDQFSVERPDGSNFTLKIRSTKLEDSAMYFCASSEGSGYSYNEQFFGPGTRLTVL.

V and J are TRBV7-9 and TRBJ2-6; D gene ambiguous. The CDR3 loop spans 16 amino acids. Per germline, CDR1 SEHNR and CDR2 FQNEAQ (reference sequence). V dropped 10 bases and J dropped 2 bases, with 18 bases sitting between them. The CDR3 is CATYGGSAAGANVLTF. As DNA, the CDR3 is TGTGCCACATACGGTGGGTCGGCAGCTGGGGCCAACGTCCTGACTTTC.

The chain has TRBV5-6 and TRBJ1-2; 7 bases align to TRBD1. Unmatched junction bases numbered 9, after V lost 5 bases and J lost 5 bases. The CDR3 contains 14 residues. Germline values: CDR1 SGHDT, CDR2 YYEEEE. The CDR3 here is CASRGDSESYGYTF. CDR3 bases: TGTGCCAGCAGGGGGGACAGCGAGTCGTATGGCTACACCTTC.

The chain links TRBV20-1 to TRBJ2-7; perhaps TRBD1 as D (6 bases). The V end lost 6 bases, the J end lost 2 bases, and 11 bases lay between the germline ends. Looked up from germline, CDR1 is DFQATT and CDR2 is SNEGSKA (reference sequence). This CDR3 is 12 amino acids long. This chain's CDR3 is CSAWTEAYEQYF. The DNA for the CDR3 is TGCAGTGCCTGGACAGAGGCCTACGAGCAGTACTTC.

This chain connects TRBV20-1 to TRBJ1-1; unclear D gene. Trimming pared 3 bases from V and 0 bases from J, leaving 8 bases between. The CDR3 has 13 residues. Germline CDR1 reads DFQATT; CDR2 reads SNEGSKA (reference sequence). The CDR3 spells CSARGGMNTEAFF. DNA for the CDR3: TGCAGTGCTAGGGGCGGAATGAACACTGAAGCTTTCTTT.

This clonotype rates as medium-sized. CDR3 region: CASSEWGSAAEEQYF. The CDR3 bases are TGTGCCAGCAGTGAATGGGGGTCGGCTGCAGAAGAGCAGTACTTC. V is TRBV25-1 and J is TRBJ2-7, with D perhaps given as TRBD1 or TRBD2 (5 bases each). The CDR3 has 15 residues. CDR1 and CDR2 from the germline V gene are MGHDK and SYGVNS. V was shortened by 1 base and J by 7 bases, with 17 bases between the two germline ends.

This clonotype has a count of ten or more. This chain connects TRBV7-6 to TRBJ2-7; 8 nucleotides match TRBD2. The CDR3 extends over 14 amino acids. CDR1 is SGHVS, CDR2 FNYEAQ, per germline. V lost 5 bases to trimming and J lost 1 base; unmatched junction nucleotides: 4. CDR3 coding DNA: TGTGCCAGCAGCGTCGGGGGGGGGTCCTACGAGCAGTACTTC. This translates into CASSVGGGSYEQYF.

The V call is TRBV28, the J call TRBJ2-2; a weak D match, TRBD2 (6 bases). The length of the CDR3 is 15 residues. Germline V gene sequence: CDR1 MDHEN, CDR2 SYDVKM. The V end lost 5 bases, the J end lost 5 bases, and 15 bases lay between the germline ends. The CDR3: CASSPGRRGTGELFF. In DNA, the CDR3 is TGTGCCAGCAGTCCGGGGCGCCGGGGGACCGGGGAGCTGTTTTTT.

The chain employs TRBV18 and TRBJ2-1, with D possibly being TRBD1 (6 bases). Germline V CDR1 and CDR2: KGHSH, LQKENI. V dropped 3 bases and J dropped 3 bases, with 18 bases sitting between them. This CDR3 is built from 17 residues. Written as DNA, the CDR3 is TGTGCCAGCTCACCCCTAGACAGGACCCGAATCTACAATGAGCAGTTCTTC. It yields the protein CASSPLDRTRIYNEQFF.

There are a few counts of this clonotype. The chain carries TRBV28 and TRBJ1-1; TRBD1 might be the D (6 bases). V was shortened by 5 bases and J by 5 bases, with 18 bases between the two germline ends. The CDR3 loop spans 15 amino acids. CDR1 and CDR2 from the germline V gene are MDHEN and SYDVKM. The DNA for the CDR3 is TGTGCCAGCAGTCTCACCCTGGGGGGCCGGACTGAAGCTTTCTTT. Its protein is CASSLTLGGRTEAFF.

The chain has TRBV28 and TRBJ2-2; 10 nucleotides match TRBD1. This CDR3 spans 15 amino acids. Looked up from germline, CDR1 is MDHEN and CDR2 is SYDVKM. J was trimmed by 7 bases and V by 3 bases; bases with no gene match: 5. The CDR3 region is CASSLGQGIVGELFF. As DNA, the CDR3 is TGTGCCAGCAGTTTGGGACAGGGGATTGTCGGGGAGCTGTTTTTT.

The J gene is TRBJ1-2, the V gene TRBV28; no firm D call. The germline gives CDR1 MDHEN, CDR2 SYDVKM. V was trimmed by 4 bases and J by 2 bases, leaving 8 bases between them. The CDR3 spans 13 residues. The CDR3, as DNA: TGTGCCAGCAGTTACGGGCAGAACTATGGCTACACCTTC. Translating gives CASSYGQNYGYTF.

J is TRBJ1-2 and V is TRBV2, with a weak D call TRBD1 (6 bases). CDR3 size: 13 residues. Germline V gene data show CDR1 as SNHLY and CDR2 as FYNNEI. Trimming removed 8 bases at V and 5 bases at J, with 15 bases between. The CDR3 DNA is TGTGCCAGCGAGATGGGGGCATCTTATGGCTACACCTTC. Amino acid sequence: CASEMGASYGYTF.

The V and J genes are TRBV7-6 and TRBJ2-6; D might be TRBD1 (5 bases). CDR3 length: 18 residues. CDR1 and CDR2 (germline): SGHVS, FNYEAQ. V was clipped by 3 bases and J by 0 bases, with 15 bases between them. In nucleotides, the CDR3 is TGTGCCAGCAGCTTCTTAGGGGTACTAAGCTCTGGGGCCAACGTCCTGACTTTC. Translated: CASSFLGVLSSGANVLTF.

The CDR3 loop reads CASSPRQRVSSYNEQFF. The CDR3, as DNA: TGTGCCAGCAGCCCGCGGCAGCGGGTGAGCTCCTACAATGAGCAGTTCTTC. The chain recombines TRBV28 with TRBJ2-1, with D possibly being TRBD2 (6 bases). CDR1 MDHEN and CDR2 SYDVKM come from the germline V gene. Trimming took 6 bases from V and 0 from J, leaving 18 bases between them. CDR3 length: 17 residues. Full variable domain (outside the CDR3, taken from reference TRBV28 and TRBJ2-1): DVKVTQSSRYLVKRTGEKVFLECVQDMDHENMFWYRQDPGLGLRLIYFSYDVKMKEKGDIPEGYSVSREKKERFSLILESASTNQTSMYLCASSPRQRVSSYNEQFFGPGTRLTVL.

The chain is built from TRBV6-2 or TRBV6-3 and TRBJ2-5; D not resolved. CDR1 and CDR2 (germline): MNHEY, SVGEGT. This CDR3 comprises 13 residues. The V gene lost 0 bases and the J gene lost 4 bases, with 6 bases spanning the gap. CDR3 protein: CASSYSTGETQYF. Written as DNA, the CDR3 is TGTGCCAGCAGTTACTCGACGGGAGAGACCCAGTACTTC.

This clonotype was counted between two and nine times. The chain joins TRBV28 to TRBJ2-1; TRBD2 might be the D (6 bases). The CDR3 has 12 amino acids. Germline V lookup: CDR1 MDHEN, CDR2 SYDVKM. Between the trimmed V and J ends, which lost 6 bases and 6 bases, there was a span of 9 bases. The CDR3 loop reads CASRGLPNEQFF. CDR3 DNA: TGTGCCAGCAGGGGACTCCCCAATGAGCAGTTCTTC. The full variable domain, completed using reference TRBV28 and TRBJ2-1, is DVKVTQSSRYLVKRTGEKVFLECVQDMDHENMFWYRQDPGLGLRLIYFSYDVKMKEKGDIPEGYSVSREKKERFSLILESASTNQTSMYLCASRGLPNEQFFGPGTRLTVL.

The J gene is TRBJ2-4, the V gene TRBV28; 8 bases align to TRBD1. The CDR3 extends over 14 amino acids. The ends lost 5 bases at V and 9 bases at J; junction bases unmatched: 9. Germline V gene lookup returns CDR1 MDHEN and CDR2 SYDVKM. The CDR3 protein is CASSPWTGKGIQYF. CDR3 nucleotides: TGTGCCAGCAGTCCCTGGACAGGGAAGGGCATTCAGTACTTC.